The present entry profiles one TCR beta chain with its context. Its antigen is unidentified. Assay used: immunoSEQ multiplex PCR; TCRdb lists only in-frame clones, some missing. Here the sample spans about 100,000 clones, 85% to 90% being singletons. The data stem from a study of T cell responses to AZD1222 COVID-19 vaccine. Study-level results: Spike-wide coverage was observed for vaccine-associated CD4 TCRs, with dominant responses at 160-218 and 743-854.

The CDR3 consists of 13 residues. The ends were cut back, 1 base at V and 7 bases at J, with 10 bases in the middle. Germline assignment: CDR1 SEHNR and CDR2 FQNEAQ (reference sequence). The sequences come from peripheral blood, collected on day 0 of AZD1222 vaccination. The chain carries TRBV7-9 and TRBJ1-2; D perhaps matches TRBD1 (5 bases). The receptor's source is an adult in good health. The CDR3 region has the DNA TGTGCCAGCAGCTTAGAGGACATGGGTGGCTACACCTTC. Translation gives CASSLEDMGGYTF.